The 18 T cell receptor beta chains listed next were all sequenced from one sample in a study of T-cell reconstitution after alpha-beta-depleted transplantation in children. A TCRbeta library incorporating unique molecular identifiers was prepared. TCRdb re-derived calls from the PCR reads in MiXCR, one entry per CDR3 protein. The profile shows over 100,000 distinct CDR3 sequences, around a tenth of them singletons. The sample here was PBMCs, taken before TCRalphabeta/CD19-depleted stem cell transplant. Receptors originate from a boy aged 2 to 10 with acute lymphoblastic leukemia, due to receive a stem cell transplant.

The sample holds a few counts of this clonotype. The rearrangement links TRBV5-4 to TRBJ2-5; maybe TRBD1 (5 bases). The CDR3 has 15 residues. V was clipped by 2 bases and J by 1 base, with 12 bases between them. Germline V gene data show CDR1 as SGHNT and CDR2 as YYREEE (reference sequence). The CDR3 coding sequence is TGTGCCAGCAGCTTTCTTCCAGGGCCCCAAGAGACCCAGTACTTC. It specifies CASSFLPGPQETQYF.

The chain recombines TRBV3-1 with TRBJ2-7; no clear D gene. CDR3 length equals 14 residues. V lost 3 bases and J lost 4, with 13 bases in between. CDR1 is LGHDT, CDR2 YNNKEL, per germline (reference sequence). The CDR3 coding sequence is TGTGCCAGCAGCCATACCAGCAAGTATTACGAGCAGTACTTC. As protein: CASSHTSKYYEQYF.

This clonotype was picked up many times. This chain connects TRBV5-1 to TRBJ2-5; perhaps TRBD1 as D (6 bases). Germline V CDR1 and CDR2: SGHRS, YFSETQ. This CDR3 has 14 amino acids. V lost 4 bases and J 2 bases, leaving 12 bases between the germline ends. As DNA, the CDR3 is TGCGCCAGCAGCACAGGACAGTTACAAGAGACCCAGTACTTC. Protein sequence: CASSTGQLQETQYF.

This clonotype was picked up a small number of times. The chain employs TRBV29-1 and TRBJ1-2; D is unresolved. Trimming left V 3 bases short and J 8 bases short, with 10 bases between. The CDR3 totals 11 residues. Germline loops: CDR1 SQVTM, CDR2 ANQGSEA. CDR3 loop: CSVELGGGYTF. For the CDR3, the DNA is TGCAGCGTTGAGTTGGGCGGCGGCTACACCTTC.

This sequence joins TRBV11-2 and TRBJ2-6; D gene uncertain. The V gene's germline CDR1 is SGHAT and CDR2 FQNNGV. CDR3 length: 15 residues. The ends were cut back, 5 bases at V and 0 bases at J, with 8 bases in the middle. In nucleotides, the CDR3 is TGTGCCAGCAGCGCGGACGGCTCTGGGGCCAACGTCCTGACTTTC. Residues: CASSADGSGANVLTF.

The chain has TRBV5-1 and TRBJ1-2; 8 nucleotides agree with TRBD1. This CDR3 spans 12 amino acids. Germline V CDR1 and CDR2: SGHRS, YFSETQ. Losses at the gene ends were 7 bases for V and 10 bases for J; bases not matched to a gene: 9. The CDR3 spells CASSSSQGAYTF. The CDR3 DNA follows: TGCGCCAGCTCATCCTCGCAGGGGGCCTACACCTTC.

This clonotype was observed many times. V usage is TRBV30 and J usage is TRBJ2-3, with 10 positions matching TRBD2. CDR1 is GTSNPN, CDR2 SVGIG, per germline (reference sequence). V shed 4 bases and J 3 bases; nucleotides not matched to a gene: 7. The CDR3 contains 15 residues. The CDR3 DNA reads TGTGCCTGGAACGAAGCGGGAGGGCCGACAGATACGCAGTATTTT. Translation: CAWNEAGGPTDTQYF. The entire variable domain, with the rest obtained from reference TRBV30 and TRBJ2-3, is as follows: SQTIHQWPATLVQPVGSPLSLECTVEGTSNPNLYWYRQAAGRGLQLLFYSVGIGQISSEVPQNLSASRPQDRQFILSSKKLLLSDSGFYLCAWNEAGGPTDTQYFGPGTRLTVL.

V is TRBV11-2 and J is TRBJ2-7; D is possibly TRBD1 (6 bases). Between the trimmed V and J ends, which lost 5 bases and 6 bases, there was a span of 20 bases. The CDR3 spans 15 residues. Germline CDR1 is SGHAT and CDR2 is FQNNGV. The CDR3 nucleotides read TGTGCCAGCAGCCGGCAACAGGGCCCTCCGGGCGAGCAGTACTTC. Protein: CASSRQQGPPGEQYF.

This clonotype occurred a few times. The rearrangement links TRBV9 to TRBJ2-1; 8 bases match TRBD2. Trimming took 2 bases from V and 5 from J; bases not matched to a gene: 18. The CDR3 covers 19 residues. In germline, CDR1 is SGDLS, CDR2 YYNGEE. CDR3 sequence (DNA): TGTGCCAGCAGCGTCGCGGGGGGTCTGCTAGCGGGTAGGAACAATGAGCAGTTCTTC. It specifies CASSVAGGLLAGRNNEQFF.

The table lists this clonotype with a few counts. This chain joins TRBV27 and TRBJ1-1, with D tentatively TRBD1 (5 bases). CDR3 length: 14 residues. Germline values: CDR1 MNHEY, CDR2 SMNVEV (reference sequence). The V end lost 2 bases, the J end lost 5 bases, and 12 bases lay between the germline ends. This CDR3 reads CASSLIRGWTEAFF. The CDR3 DNA follows: TGTGCCAGCAGTTTAATCCGGGGGTGGACTGAAGCTTTCTTT.

The chain links TRBV6-2 or TRBV6-3 to TRBJ1-4; no definite D call. V lost 7 bases to trimming and J lost 1 base, with 22 bases between them. Looked up from germline, CDR1 is MNHEY and CDR2 is SVGEGT. The CDR3 loop spans 18 amino acids. CDR3 in amino acids: CASTPSRRKGITNEKLFF. DNA for the CDR3: TGTGCCAGCACCCCGAGCCGGCGAAAGGGAATAACTAATGAAAAACTGTTTTTT.

This chain connects TRBV20-1 to TRBJ2-1; 10 positions agree with TRBD2. This CDR3 is built from 17 residues. CDR1 is DFQATT and CDR2 is SNEGSKA in the germline V gene (reference sequence). The V and J ends lost 2 bases and 5 bases, in that order; junction bases with no gene match: 12. This CDR3 reads CSARFPFGTSANNEQFF. CDR3 DNA sequence: TGCAGTGCTAGATTTCCCTTCGGGACTAGCGCTAACAATGAGCAGTTCTTC.

At least ten counts were recorded for this clonotype. This chain's CDR3 is CASSLGDYGYTF. CDR3 in DNA: TGCGCCAGCAGCTTGGGCGACTATGGCTACACCTTC. The chain carries TRBV5-1 and TRBJ1-2; D ambiguous. The CDR3 loop spans 12 amino acids. The ends were cut back, 0 bases at V and 3 bases at J, with 3 bases in the middle. The germline CDR1 and CDR2 sequences are SGHRS and YFSETQ. Full variable domain (missing parts from reference TRBV5-1 and TRBJ1-2): KAGVTQTPRYLIKTRGQQVTLSCSPISGHRSVSWYQQTPGQGLQFLFEYFSETQRNKGNFPGRFSGRQFSNSRSEMNVSTLELGDSALYLCASSLGDYGYTFGSGTRLTVV.

The chain links TRBV6-2 or TRBV6-3 to TRBJ1-5; D not resolved. The germline V and J ends were trimmed by 6 bases and 9 bases, with 12 bases remaining between them. This CDR3 has 12 residues. CDR1 MNHEY and CDR2 SVGEGT come from the germline V gene. As DNA, the CDR3 is TGTGCCAGCAGGGACGGCTATCGGCCCCAGCATTTT. Encoded protein: CASRDGYRPQHF.

This clonotype was observed many times. DNA for the CDR3: TGCGCCAGCAGCTGGAGAGGATCTGGGGCCAACGTCCTGACTTTC. It yields the protein CASSWRGSGANVLTF. The chain employs TRBV5-1 and TRBJ2-6; D gene ambiguous. The CDR3 length is 15 residues. Germline V gene sequence: CDR1 SGHRS, CDR2 YFSETQ. V was clipped by 3 bases and J by 1 base, with 8 bases between them. Together with reference TRBV5-1 and TRBJ2-6, the CDR3 gives the full variable domain: KAGVTQTPRYLIKTRGQQVTLSCSPISGHRSVSWYQQTPGQGLQFLFEYFSETQRNKGNFPGRFSGRQFSNSRSEMNVSTLELGDSALYLCASSWRGSGANVLTFGAGSRLTVL.

This clonotype has just a few counts. This rearrangement joins TRBV6-5 to TRBJ1-5, with 8 bases fitting TRBD1. The trim removed 2 bases at V and 6 bases at J, leaving 3 bases unmatched. Germline CDR1 MNHEY, CDR2 SVGAGI. The length of the CDR3 is 14 residues. The CDR3 region has the DNA TGTGCCAGCAGTTACGACAGGGGTGGTCAGCCCCAGCATTTT. It codes for CASSYDRGGQPQHF.

This clonotype has just a few counts. The chain has TRBV4-1 and TRBJ2-1, with TRBD2 identical over 12 bases. CDR1 is MGHRA and CDR2 is YSYEKL in the germline V gene. The J segment lost 7 bases and the V segment lost 6 bases, leaving 10 bases of the junction unmatched. The CDR3 is 16 amino acids. This CDR3 is CASRPGLAGRGNEQFF. In DNA, the CDR3 is TGCGCCAGCAGGCCCGGACTAGCGGGACGGGGAAATGAGCAGTTCTTC.

This clonotype was recorded at least ten times. The chain has TRBV7-9 and TRBJ2-7; 9 bases match TRBD2. The CDR3 totals 14 residues. Germline V gives CDR1 SEHNR, CDR2 FQNEAQ (reference sequence). With V trimmed by 1 base and J by 7 bases, 5 bases remained unmatched. CDR3 amino acids: CASSLEAGGREQYF. Here the CDR3 DNA reads TGTGCCAGCAGCTTAGAAGCGGGAGGACGGGAGCAGTACTTC.